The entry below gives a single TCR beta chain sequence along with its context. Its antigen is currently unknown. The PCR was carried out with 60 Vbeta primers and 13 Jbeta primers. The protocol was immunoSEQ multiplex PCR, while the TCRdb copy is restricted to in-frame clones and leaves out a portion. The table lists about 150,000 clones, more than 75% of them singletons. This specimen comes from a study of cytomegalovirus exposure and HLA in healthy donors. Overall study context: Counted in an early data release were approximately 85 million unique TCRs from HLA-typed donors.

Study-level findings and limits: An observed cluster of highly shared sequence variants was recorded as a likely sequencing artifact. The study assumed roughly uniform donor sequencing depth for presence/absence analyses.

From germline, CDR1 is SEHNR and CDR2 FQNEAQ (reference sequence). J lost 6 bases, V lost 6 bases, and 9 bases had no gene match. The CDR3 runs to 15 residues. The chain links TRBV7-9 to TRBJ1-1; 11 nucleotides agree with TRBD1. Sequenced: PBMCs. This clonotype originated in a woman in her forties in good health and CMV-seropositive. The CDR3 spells CASRAGTGGFPEAFF. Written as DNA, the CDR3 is TGTGCCAGCAGGGCCGGGACAGGGGGTTTCCCTGAAGCTTTCTTT.